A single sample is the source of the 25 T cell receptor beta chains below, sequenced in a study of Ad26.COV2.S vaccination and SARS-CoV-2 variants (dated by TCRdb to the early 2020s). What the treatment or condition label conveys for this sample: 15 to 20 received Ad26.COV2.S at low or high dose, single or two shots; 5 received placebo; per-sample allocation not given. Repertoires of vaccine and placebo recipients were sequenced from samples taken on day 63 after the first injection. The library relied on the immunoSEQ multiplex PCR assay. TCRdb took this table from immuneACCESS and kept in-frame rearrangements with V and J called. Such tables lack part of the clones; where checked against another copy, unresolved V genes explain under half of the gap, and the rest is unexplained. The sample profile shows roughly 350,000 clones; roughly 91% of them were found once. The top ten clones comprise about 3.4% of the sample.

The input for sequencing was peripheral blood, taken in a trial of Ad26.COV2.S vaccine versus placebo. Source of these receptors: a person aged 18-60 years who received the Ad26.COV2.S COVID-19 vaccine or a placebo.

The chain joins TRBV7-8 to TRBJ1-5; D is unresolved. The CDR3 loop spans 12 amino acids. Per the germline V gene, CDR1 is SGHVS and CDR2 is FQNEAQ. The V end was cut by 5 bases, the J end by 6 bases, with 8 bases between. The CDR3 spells CASSTIAQPQHF. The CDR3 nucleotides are TGTGCCAGCAGCACAATTGCTCAGCCCCAGCATTTT.

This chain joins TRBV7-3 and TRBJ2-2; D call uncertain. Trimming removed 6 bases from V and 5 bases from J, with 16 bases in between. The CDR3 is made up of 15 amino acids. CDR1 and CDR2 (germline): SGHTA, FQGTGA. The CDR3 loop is CASRLDPSPTGELFF. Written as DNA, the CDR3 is TGTGCCAGCAGACTGGACCCAAGCCCGACCGGGGAGCTGTTTTTT.

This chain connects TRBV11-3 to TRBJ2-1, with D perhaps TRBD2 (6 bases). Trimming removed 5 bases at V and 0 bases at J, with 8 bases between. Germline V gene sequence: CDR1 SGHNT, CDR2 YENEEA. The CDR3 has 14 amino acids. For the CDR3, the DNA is TGTGCCAGCAGCCCGGGACTCTCCTACAATGAGCAGTTCTTC. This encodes CASSPGLSYNEQFF.

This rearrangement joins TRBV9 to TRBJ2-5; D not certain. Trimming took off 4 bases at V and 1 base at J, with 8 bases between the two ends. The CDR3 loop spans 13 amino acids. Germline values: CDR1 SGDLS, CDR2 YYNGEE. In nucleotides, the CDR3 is TGTGCCAGCAGCATTGCCGGCCAAGAGACCCAGTACTTC. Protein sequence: CASSIAGQETQYF.

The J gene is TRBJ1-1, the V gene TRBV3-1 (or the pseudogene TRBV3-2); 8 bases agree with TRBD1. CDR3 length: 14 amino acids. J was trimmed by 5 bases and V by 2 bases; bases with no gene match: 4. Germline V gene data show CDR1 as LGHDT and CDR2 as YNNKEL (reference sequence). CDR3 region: CASSQQGANTEAFF. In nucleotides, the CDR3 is TGTGCCAGCAGCCAACAGGGGGCGAATACTGAAGCTTTCTTT.

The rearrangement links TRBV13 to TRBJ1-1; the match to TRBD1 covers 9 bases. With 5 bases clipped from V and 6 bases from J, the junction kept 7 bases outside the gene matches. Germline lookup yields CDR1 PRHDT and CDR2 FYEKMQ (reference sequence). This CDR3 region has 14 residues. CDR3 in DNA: TGTGCCAGCAGCCGCGGACAGGGGAAGGCTGAAGCTTTCTTT. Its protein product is CASSRGQGKAEAFF.

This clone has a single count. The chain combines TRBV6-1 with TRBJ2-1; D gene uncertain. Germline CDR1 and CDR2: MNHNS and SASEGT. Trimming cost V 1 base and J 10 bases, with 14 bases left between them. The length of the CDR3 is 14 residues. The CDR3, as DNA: TGTGCCAGCAGTGAAGACGGACCACCACTGGAGCAGTTCTTC. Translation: CASSEDGPPLEQFF.

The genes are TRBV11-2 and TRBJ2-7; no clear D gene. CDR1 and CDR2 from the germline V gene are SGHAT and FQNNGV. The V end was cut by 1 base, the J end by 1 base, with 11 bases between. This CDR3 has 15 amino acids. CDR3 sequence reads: CASSLAGAASYEQYF. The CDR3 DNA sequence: TGTGCCAGCAGCTTAGCAGGTGCGGCGTCCTACGAGCAGTACTTC. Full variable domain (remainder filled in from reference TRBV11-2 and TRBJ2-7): EAGVAQSPRYKIIEKRQSVAFWCNPISGHATLYWYQQILGQGPKLLIQFQNNGVVDDSQLPKDRFSAERLKGVDSTLKIQPAKLEDSAVYLCASSLAGAASYEQYFGPGTRLTVT.

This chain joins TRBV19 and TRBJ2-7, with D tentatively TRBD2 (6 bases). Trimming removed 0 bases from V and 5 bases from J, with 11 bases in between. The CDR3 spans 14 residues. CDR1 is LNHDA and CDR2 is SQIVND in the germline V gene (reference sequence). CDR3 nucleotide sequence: TGTGCCAGTAGTATAGATCGAGCTAGCGACGAGCAGTACTTC. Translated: CASSIDRASDEQYF. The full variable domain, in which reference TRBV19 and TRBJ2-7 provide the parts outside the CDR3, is DGGITQSPKYLFRKEGQNVTLSCEQNLNHDAMYWYRQDPGQGLRLIYYSQIVNDFQKGDIAEGYSVSREKKESFPLTVTSAQKNPTAFYLCASSIDRASDEQYFGPGTRLTVT.

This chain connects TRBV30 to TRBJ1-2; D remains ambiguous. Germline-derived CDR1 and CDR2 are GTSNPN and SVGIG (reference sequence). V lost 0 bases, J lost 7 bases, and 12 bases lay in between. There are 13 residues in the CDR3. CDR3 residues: CAWSVPLARGYTF. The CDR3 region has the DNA TGTGCCTGGAGTGTACCGCTTGCGCGTGGCTACACCTTC. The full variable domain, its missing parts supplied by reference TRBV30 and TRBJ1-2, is SQTIHQWPATLVQPVGSPLSLECTVEGTSNPNLYWYRQAAGRGLQLLFYSVGIGQISSEVPQNLSASRPQDRQFILSSKKLLLSDSGFYLCAWSVPLARGYTFGSGTRLTVV.

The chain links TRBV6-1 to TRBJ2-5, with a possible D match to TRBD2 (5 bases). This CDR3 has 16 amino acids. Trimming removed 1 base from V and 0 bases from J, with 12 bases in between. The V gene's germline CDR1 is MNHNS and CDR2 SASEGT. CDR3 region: CASSEVQRRYQETQYF. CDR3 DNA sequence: TGTGCCAGCAGTGAAGTCCAGCGGAGGTACCAAGAGACCCAGTACTTC.

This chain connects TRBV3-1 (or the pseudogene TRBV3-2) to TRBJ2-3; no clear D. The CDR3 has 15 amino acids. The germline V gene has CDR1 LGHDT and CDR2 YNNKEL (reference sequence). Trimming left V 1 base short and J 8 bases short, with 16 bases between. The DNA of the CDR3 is TGTGCCAGCAGCCAAGCTGCGGCCGACGGTGGTACGCAGTATTTT. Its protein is CASSQAAADGGTQYF.

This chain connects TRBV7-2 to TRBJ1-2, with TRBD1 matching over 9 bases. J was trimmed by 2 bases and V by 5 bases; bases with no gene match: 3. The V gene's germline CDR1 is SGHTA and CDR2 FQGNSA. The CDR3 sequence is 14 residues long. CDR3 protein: CASSAGTGNYGYTF. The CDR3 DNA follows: TGTGCCAGCAGCGCCGGGACAGGGAACTATGGCTACACCTTC.

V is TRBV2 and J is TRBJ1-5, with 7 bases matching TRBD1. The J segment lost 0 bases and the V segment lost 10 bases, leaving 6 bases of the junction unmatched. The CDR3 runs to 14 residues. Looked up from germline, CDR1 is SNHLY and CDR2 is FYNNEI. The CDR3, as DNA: TGTGCCACCTGGACAGGTTATAGCAATCAGCCCCAGCATTTT. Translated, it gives CATWTGYSNQPQHF. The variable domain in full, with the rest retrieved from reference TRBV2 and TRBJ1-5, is EPEVTQTPSHQVTQMGQEVILRCVPISNHLYFYWYRQILGQKVEFLVSFYNNEISEKSEIFDDQFSVERPDGSNFTLKIRSTKLEDSAMYFCATWTGYSNQPQHFGDGTRLSIL.

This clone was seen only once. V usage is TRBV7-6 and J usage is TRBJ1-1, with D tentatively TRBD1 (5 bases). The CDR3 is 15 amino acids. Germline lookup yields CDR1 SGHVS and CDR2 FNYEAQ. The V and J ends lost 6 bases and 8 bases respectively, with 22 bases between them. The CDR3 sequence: CASRSSYGTSEEAFF. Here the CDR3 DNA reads TGTGCCAGCAGATCCTCCTATGGGACCTCGGAAGAAGCTTTCTTT. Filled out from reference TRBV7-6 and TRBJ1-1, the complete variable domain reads GAGVSQSPRYKVTKRGQDVALRCDPISGHVSLYWYRQALGQGPEFLTYFNYEAQQDKSGLPNDRFSAERPEGSISTLTIQRTEQRDSAMYRCASRSSYGTSEEAFFGQGTRLTVV.

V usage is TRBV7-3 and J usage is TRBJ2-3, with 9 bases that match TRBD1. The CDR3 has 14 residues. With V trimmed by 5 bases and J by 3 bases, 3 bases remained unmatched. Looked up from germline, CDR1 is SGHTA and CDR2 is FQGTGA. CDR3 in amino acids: CASSVDRGTDTQYF. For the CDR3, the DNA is TGTGCCAGCAGCGTTGACAGGGGGACAGATACGCAGTATTTT. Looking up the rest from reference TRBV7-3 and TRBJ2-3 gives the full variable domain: GAGVSQTPSNKVTEKGKYVELRCDPISGHTALYWYRQSLGQGPEFLIYFQGTGAADDSGLPNDRFFAVRPEGSVSTLKIQRTERGDSAVYLCASSVDRGTDTQYFGPGTRLTVL.

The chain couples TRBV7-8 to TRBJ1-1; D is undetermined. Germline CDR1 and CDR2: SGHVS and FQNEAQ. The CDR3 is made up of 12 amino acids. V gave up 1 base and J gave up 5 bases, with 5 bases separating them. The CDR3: CASSLVPTEAFF. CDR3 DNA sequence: TGTGCCAGCAGCTTAGTGCCAACTGAAGCTTTCTTT.

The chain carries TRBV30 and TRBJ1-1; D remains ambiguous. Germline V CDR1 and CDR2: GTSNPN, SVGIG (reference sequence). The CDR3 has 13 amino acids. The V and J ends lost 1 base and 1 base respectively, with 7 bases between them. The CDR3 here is CAWSERRNTEAFF. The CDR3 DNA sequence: TGTGCCTGGAGTGAGAGAAGGAACACTGAAGCTTTCTTT.

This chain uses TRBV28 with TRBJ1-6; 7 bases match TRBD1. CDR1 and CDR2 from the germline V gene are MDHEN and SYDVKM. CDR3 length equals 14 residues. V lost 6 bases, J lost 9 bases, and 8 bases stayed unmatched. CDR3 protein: CASRQGGLGSPLHF. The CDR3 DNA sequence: TGTGCCAGCAGGCAAGGGGGCTTGGGTTCACCCCTCCACTTT.

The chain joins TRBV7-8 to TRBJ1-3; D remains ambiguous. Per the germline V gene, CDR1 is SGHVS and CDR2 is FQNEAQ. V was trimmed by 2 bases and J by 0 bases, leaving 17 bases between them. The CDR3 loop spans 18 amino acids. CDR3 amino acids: CASSLRLVSISSGNTIYF. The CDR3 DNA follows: TGTGCCAGCAGCTTAAGACTTGTGTCGATCAGCTCTGGAAACACCATATATTTT. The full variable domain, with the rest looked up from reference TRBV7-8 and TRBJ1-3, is GAGVSQSPRYKVAKRGQDVALRCDPISGHVSLFWYQQALGQGPEFLTYFQNEAQLDKSGLPSDRFFAERPEGSVSTLKIQRTQQEDSAVYLCASSLRLVSISSGNTIYFGEGSWLTVV.

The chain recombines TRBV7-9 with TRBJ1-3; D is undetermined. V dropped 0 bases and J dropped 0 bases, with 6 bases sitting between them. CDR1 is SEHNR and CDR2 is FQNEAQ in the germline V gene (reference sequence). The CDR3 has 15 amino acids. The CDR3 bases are TGTGCCAGCAGCTTAGCGGCCAGCTCTGGAAACACCATATATTTT. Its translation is CASSLAASSGNTIYF.

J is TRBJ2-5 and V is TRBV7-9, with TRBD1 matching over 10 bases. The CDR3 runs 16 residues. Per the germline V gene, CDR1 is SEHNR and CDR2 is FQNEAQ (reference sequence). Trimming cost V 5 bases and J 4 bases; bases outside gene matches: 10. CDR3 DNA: TGTGCCAGCAGCCTCGGTGGGGGACAGGGGAGAGAGACCCAGTACTTC. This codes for CASSLGGGQGRETQYF.

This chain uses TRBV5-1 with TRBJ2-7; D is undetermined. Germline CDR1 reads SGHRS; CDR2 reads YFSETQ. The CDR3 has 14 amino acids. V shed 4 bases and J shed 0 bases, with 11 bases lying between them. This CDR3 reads CASSLGPSSYEQYF. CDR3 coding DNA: TGCGCCAGCAGCCTAGGACCCAGCTCCTACGAGCAGTACTTC.

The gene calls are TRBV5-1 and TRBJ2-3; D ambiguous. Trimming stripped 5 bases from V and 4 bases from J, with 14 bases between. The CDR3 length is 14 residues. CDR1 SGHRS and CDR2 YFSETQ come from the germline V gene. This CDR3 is CASSTQTSADTQYF. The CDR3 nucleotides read TGCGCCAGCAGTACACAGACTTCGGCAGATACGCAGTATTTT.

For the CDR3, the DNA is TGCGCCAGCAGCTTGGGATGGACAGGGGGGCACAATGAGCAGTTCTTC. Translated: CASSLGWTGGHNEQFF. The V and J genes are TRBV5-1 and TRBJ2-1; 10 nucleotides align to TRBD1. CDR3 length: 16 amino acids. Germline V lookup: CDR1 SGHRS, CDR2 YFSETQ. After removal of 0 bases from V and 5 bases from J, the junction contained 5 bases not matched to a gene.